This T cell receptor beta chain was documented in a study of blood T cell repertoires in COVID-19. The germline V gene encodes CDR1 LGHNA and CDR2 YSLEER. This CDR3 spans 13 amino acids. Trimming shortened V by 0 bases and J by 6 bases, and 6 bases separated the two germline ends. Sequenced by immunoSEQ multiplex PCR; TCRdb stores in-frame clones only, minus some. The profile shows about 220,000 clones, roughly four fifths of them singletons. The chain employs TRBV4-3 and TRBJ1-5; no firm D call. The sequence came from a woman aged 55-69 years who had recovered from COVID-19. The material sequenced was PBMCs or T cells enriched from blood (not recorded which). CDR3 amino acids: CASSQDEFQPQHF. CDR3 coding DNA: TGCGCCAGCAGCCAAGACGAGTTTCAGCCCCAGCATTTT.